The 17 T cell receptor beta chains below come from one sample, sequenced in a study of blood T cell repertoires in COVID-19. Sequencing used immunoSEQ multiplex PCR; TCRdb keeps in-frame clones, though not all of them. Here the sample spans about 130,000 clones, around 83% being singletons. The sample taken for sequencing was peripheral blood. These receptors were collected from a woman of 80 years or more with acute or convalescent COVID-19.

The gene calls are TRBV18 and TRBJ1-1; D gene uncertain. V was pared by 4 bases and J by 0 bases, with 3 bases between. This CDR3 has 12 amino acids. Germline CDR1 and CDR2: KGHSH and LQKENI. CDR3 region: CASSLMNTEAFF. The CDR3, as DNA: TGTGCCAGCTCACTCATGAACACTGAAGCTTTCTTT.

The genes are TRBV21-1 and TRBJ1-5; TRBD1 reflects the table's D call only, with no check against the DNA. TRBV21-1 corresponds to a pseudogene. CDR3 length: 17 amino acids. Here the CDR3 reads CASSKARDRERSQPQHF. The CDR3 DNA follows: TGTGCCAGCAGCAAAGCCCGGGACAGGGAAAGATCGCAGCCCCAGCATTTT.

The chain has TRBV7-8 and TRBJ2-2; the D gene is possibly TRBD2 (6 bases). This CDR3 region has 14 residues. The V end lost 1 base, the J end lost 6 bases, and 9 bases lay between the germline ends. CDR1 is SGHVS and CDR2 is FQNEAQ in the germline V gene. CDR3 amino acids: CASSLGGIPGELFF. The CDR3 region has the DNA TGTGCCAGCAGCTTAGGCGGGATTCCCGGGGAGCTGTTTTTT.

This rearrangement joins TRBV5-1 to TRBJ2-5, with 7 bases matching TRBD1. Germline CDR1 and CDR2: SGHRS and YFSETQ. CDR3 length: 12 residues. With V trimmed by 7 bases and J by 2 bases, 2 bases remained unmatched. CDR3 sequence (DNA): TGCGCCAGCCGACAGGGACAAGAGACCCAGTACTTC. Translating it yields CASRQGQETQYF.

This chain links TRBV29-1 with TRBJ1-3; TRBD1 is a possible D gene (5 bases). This CDR3 has 14 amino acids. Germline CDR1 SQVTM, CDR2 ANQGSEA. The V gene lost 6 bases and the J gene lost 0 bases, with 12 bases spanning the gap. The CDR3 sequence is CSVWDSSSGNTIYF. In DNA, the CDR3 is TGCAGCGTCTGGGACTCCAGCTCTGGAAACACCATATATTTT.

The gene calls are TRBV4-1 and TRBJ1-1, with 8 bases matching TRBD1. The CDR3 length is 16 residues. Germline CDR1 is MGHRA and CDR2 is YSYEKL. Unmatched junction bases numbered 9, after V lost 2 bases and J lost 4 bases. The CDR3 spells CASSQPPGGRSTEAFF. CDR3 DNA sequence: TGCGCCAGCAGCCAACCCCCAGGGGGCAGGAGCACTGAAGCTTTCTTT.

V and J are TRBV18 and TRBJ1-5, with 7 bases identical to TRBD1. The CDR3 contains 14 residues. Looked up from germline, CDR1 is KGHSH and CDR2 is LQKENI. After removal of 3 bases from V and 4 bases from J, the junction contained 3 bases not matched to a gene. CDR3 loop: CASSPLQGNQPQHF. The DNA for the CDR3 is TGTGCCAGCTCACCCCTACAGGGGAATCAGCCCCAGCATTTT.

The chain is built from TRBV5-5 and TRBJ1-4; TRBD1 matches at 7 bases. V trimming: 4 bases; J trimming: 8 bases; junction bases outside the gene matches: 11. Germline loops: CDR1 SGHKS, CDR2 YYEKEE (reference sequence). This CDR3 is 15 amino acids long. This chain's CDR3 is CASSTRTGRFEKLFF. The CDR3 nucleotides are TGTGCCAGCAGCACTAGGACAGGAAGATTCGAAAAACTGTTTTTT.

The chain employs TRBV6-5 and TRBJ1-1; D uncertain. The V end was cut by 6 bases, the J end by 0 bases, with 11 bases between. The CDR3 has 14 amino acids. CDR1 MNHEY and CDR2 SVGAGI come from the germline V gene. In nucleotides, the CDR3 is TGTGCCAGCAGGGATTGGAGCATGAACACTGAAGCTTTCTTT. Translated, it gives CASRDWSMNTEAFF.

This rearrangement joins TRBV10-2 to TRBJ1-4, with 9 bases matching TRBD1. The CDR3 is 14 amino acids. V was clipped by 6 bases and J by 7 bases; unmatched bases: 6. Germline V lookup: CDR1 WSHSY, CDR2 SAAADI. CDR3: CASRDTGGSEKLFF. The CDR3 nucleotides are TGCGCCAGCAGAGACACAGGGGGCAGTGAAAAACTGTTTTTT.

About this clone: Different DNA sequences within this sample yield the same CDR3. The rearrangement uses TRBV19 and TRBJ1-5; TRBD1 might be the D (5 bases). The CDR3 extends over 13 amino acids. The germline gives CDR1 LNHDA, CDR2 SQIVND (reference sequence). V was clipped by 2 bases and J by 4 bases, with 6 bases between them. The CDR3 DNA is TGTGCCAGTAGTATAAGGGGAAATCAGCCCCAGCATTTT. It specifies CASSIRGNQPQHF.

A few counts support this clone. The chain employs TRBV28 and TRBJ1-3; D not certain. The germline V gene has CDR1 MDHEN and CDR2 SYDVKM. Between the trimmed V and J ends, which lost 3 bases and 0 bases, there was a span of 6 bases. There are 14 residues in the CDR3. The CDR3 DNA reads as TGTGCCAGCAGTTTCCGACTCTCTGGAAACACCATATATTTT. Translation gives CASSFRLSGNTIYF.

This CDR3 reads CASSPFPTVDTQYF. The CDR3, as DNA: TGTGCCAGCTCACCCTTCCCGACAGTTGATACGCAGTATTTT. The chain has TRBV18 and TRBJ2-3; D is possibly TRBD1 (5 bases). V lost 3 bases and J lost 6, with 13 bases in between. This CDR3 comprises 14 residues. Germline CDR1 reads KGHSH; CDR2 reads LQKENI. Looking up the rest from reference TRBV18 and TRBJ2-3 gives the full variable domain: NAGVMQNPRHLVRRRGQEARLRCSPMKGHSHVYWYRQLPEEGLKFMVYLQKENIIDESGMPKERFSAEFPKEGPSILRIQQVVRGDSAAYFCASSPFPTVDTQYFGPGTRLTVL.

In DNA form, the CDR3 reads TGTGCCAGCAGCTCCCCCGGACAGGGTGAGACCCAGTACTTC. It encodes CASSSPGQGETQYF. The rearrangement uses TRBV7-6 and TRBJ2-5; 8 nucleotides align to TRBD1. The CDR3 totals 14 residues. The J segment lost 5 bases and the V segment lost 4 bases, leaving 6 bases of the junction unmatched. CDR1 and CDR2 (germline): SGHVS, FNYEAQ.

The chain links TRBV3-1 (or the pseudogene TRBV3-2) to TRBJ2-1, with D unclear. Trimming left V 4 bases short and J 0 bases short, with 13 bases between. CDR3 size: 16 residues. Germline loops: CDR1 LGHDT, CDR2 YNNKEL (reference sequence). In DNA form, the CDR3 reads TGTGCCAGCAGCCCGACCAGGTTCAGCTCCTACAATGAGCAGTTCTTC. Encoded protein: CASSPTRFSSYNEQFF.

The gene calls are TRBV5-1 and TRBJ2-5; TRBD1 might be the D (7 bases). Germline CDR1 is SGHRS and CDR2 is YFSETQ. The ends were cut back, 2 bases at V and 2 bases at J, with 16 bases in the middle. This CDR3 region has 16 residues. The CDR3 loop reads CASSFAGQHPQETQYF. The CDR3 nucleotides read TGCGCCAGCAGCTTCGCGGGACAGCACCCACAAGAGACCCAGTACTTC. The full variable domain, in which reference TRBV5-1 and TRBJ2-5 provide the parts outside the CDR3, is KAGVTQTPRYLIKTRGQQVTLSCSPISGHRSVSWYQQTPGQGLQFLFEYFSETQRNKGNFPGRFSGRQFSNSRSEMNVSTLELGDSALYLCASSFAGQHPQETQYFGPGTRLLVL.

The rearrangement joins TRBV9 to TRBJ1-4, with a weak D call TRBD1 (5 bases). The germline CDR1 and CDR2 sequences are SGDLS and YYNGEE. The CDR3 consists of 15 residues. The germline V and J ends were trimmed by 0 bases and 3 bases, with 9 bases remaining between them. This CDR3 reads CASSVAVGPNEKLFF. As DNA, the CDR3 is TGTGCCAGCAGCGTAGCGGTGGGGCCTAATGAAAAACTGTTTTTT.